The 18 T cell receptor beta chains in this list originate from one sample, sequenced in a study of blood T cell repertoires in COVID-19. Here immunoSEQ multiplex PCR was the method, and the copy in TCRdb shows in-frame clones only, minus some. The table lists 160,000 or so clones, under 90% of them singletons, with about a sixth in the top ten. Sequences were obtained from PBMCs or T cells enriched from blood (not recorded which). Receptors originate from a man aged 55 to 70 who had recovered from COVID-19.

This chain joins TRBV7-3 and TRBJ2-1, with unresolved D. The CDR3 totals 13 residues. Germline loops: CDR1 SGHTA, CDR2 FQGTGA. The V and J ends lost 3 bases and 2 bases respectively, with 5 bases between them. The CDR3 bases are TGTGCCAGCAGCTTGGGCGCCTACAATGAGCAGTTCTTC. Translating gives CASSLGAYNEQFF.

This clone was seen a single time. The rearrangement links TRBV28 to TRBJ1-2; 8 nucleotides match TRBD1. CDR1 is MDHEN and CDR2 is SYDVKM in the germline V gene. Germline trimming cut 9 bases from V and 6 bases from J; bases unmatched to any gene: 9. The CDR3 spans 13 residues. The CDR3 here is CASLQGAMDGYTF. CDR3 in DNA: TGTGCCAGTCTCCAGGGGGCGATGGATGGCTACACCTTC.

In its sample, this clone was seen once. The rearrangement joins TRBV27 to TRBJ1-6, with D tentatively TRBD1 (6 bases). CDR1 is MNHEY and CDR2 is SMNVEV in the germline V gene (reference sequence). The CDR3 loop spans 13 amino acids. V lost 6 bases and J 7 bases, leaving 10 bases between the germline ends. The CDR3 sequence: CASSGQTNSPLHF. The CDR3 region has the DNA TGTGCCAGCAGCGGACAGACGAATTCACCCCTCCACTTT.

CDR3 sequence: CASSQGVSGNTIYF. CDR3 nucleotide sequence: TGCGCCAGCAGCCAAGGAGTCTCTGGAAACACCATATATTTT. The rearrangement links TRBV4-1 to TRBJ1-3; D not certain. CDR1 and CDR2 from the germline V gene are MGHRA and YSYEKL. V gave up 1 base and J gave up 0 bases, with 4 bases separating them. The CDR3 contains 14 residues.

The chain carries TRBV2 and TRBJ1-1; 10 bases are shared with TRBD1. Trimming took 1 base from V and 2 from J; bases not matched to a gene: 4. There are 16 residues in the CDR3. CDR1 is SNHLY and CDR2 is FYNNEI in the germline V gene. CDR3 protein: CASSEVVTGGNTEAFF. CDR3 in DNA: TGTGCCAGCAGTGAAGTGGTGACAGGGGGCAACACTGAAGCTTTCTTT.

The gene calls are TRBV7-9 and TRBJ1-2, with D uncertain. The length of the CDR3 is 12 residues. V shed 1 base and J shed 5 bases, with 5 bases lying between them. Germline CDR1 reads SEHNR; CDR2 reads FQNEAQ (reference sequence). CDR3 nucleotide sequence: TGTGCCAGCAGCTTAGGAGAGTATGGCTACACCTTC. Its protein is CASSLGEYGYTF.

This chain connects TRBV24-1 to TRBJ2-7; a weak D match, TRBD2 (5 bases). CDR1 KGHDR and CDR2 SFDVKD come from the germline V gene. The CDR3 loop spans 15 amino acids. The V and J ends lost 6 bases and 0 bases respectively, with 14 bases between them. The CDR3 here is CATSPEGPYSYEQYF. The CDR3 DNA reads TGTGCCACCAGTCCCGAGGGCCCTTACTCCTACGAGCAGTACTTC.

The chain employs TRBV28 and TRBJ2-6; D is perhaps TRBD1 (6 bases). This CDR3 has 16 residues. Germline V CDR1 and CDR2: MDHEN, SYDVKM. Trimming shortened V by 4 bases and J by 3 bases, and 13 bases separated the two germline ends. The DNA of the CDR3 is TGTGCCAGCAGTTCTCGAAACAGGGATGGGGCCAACGTCCTGACTTTC. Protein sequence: CASSSRNRDGANVLTF.

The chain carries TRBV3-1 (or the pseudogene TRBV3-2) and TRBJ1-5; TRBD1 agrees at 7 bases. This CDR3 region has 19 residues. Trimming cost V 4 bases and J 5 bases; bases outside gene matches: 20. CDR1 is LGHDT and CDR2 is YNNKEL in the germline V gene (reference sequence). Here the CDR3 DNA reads TGTGCCAGCAGCCCGAGACCGACAGGGCGCAAAAGTTCTGATCAGCCCCAGCATTTT. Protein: CASSPRPTGRKSSDQPQHF.

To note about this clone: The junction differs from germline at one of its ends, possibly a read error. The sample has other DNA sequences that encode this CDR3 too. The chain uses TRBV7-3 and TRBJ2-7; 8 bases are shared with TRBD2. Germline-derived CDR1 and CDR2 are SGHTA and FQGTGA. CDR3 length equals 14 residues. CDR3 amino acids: CASSLTAGGYEQYF. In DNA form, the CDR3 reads TGTGCCAGCAGCCTAACGGCGGGAGGCTACGAGCAGTACTTC.

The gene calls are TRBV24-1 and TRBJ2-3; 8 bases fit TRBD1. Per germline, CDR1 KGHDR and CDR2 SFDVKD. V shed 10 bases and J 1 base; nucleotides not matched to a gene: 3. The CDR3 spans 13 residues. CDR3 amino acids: CATSTGGTDTQYF. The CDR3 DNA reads TGTGCCACATCGACAGGGGGCACAGATACGCAGTATTTT.

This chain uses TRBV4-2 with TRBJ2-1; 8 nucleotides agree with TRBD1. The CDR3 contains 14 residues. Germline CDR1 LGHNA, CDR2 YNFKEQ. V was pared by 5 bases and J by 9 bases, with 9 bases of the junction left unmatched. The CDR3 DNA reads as TGTGCCAGCAGCAAGCCCCAGGGGGCTGTTGAGCAGTTCTTC. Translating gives CASSKPQGAVEQFF.

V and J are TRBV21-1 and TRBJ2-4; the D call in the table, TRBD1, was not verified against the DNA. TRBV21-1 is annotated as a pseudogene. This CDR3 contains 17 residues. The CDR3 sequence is CASSKAIREGPKNIQYF. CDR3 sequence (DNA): TGTGCCAGCAGCAAAGCGATCAGGGAAGGGCCCAAAAACATTCAGTACTTC.

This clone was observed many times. The CDR3 DNA follows: TGTGCCAGCAGTTTGGTCGGGGTAGAGGAAAAACTGTTTTTT. Amino acid sequence: CASSLVGVEEKLFF. The chain uses TRBV28 and TRBJ1-4; D call uncertain. Germline V gene data show CDR1 as MDHEN and CDR2 as SYDVKM. The CDR3 extends over 14 amino acids. The ends were cut back, 3 bases at V and 8 bases at J, with 13 bases in the middle.

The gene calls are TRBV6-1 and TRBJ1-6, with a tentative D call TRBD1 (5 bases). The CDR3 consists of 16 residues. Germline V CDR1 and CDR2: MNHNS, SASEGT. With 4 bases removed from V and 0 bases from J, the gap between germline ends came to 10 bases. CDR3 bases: TGTGCCAGCAGTGGGGACGGGAGCTCCTATAATTCACCCCTCCACTTT. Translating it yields CASSGDGSSYNSPLHF.

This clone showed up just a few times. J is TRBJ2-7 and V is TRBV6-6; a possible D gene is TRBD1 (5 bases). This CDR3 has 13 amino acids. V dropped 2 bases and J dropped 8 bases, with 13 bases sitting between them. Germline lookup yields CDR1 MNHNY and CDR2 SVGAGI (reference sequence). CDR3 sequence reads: CASSYTPRDKQYF. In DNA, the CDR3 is TGTGCCAGCAGTTACACTCCCAGGGATAAGCAGTACTTC.

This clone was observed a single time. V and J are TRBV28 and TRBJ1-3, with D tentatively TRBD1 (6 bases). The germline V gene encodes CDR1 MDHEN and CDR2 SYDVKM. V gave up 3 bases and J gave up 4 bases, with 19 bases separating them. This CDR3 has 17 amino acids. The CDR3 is CASSFPGAPGPGNTIYF. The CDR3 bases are TGTGCCAGCAGTTTTCCAGGGGCACCGGGGCCCGGAAACACCATATATTTT.

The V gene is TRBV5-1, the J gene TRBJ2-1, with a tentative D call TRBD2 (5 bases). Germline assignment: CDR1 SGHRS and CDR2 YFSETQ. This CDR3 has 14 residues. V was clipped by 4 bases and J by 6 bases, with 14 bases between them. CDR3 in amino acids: CASSRSLGGNEQFF. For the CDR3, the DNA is TGCGCCAGCAGCCGGAGTCTAGGAGGCAATGAGCAGTTCTTC.